This T cell receptor (beta chain) was sequenced for a study of post-analysis software for immune sequencing data. Study-wide findings and caveats: Normalized Chao1 diversity was significantly lower in multiple sclerosis patients than in controls. F measure grouped same-batch samples tightly together.

Every TCR beta cDNA library bore unique molecular identifiers. Some 500,000 cDNA molecules were recovered from an input of roughly 0.95 to 10 million T cells. One entry per CDR3 protein results from TCRdb running MiXCR on the PCR reads. The top ten clones hold 10% to 12% of a sample with around 700,000 distinct CDR3 sequences, approximately 59% of them seen once. This clonotype was seen a few times. Antigen specificity is unknown. The source is a girl aged 2 to 10 with multiple sclerosis. Sequenced sample: blood.

The CDR3 sequence is CASKPSPGAGANVLTF. The CDR3 nucleotides read TGTGCCAGCAAGCCATCCCCAGGGGCCGGGGCCAACGTCCTGACTTTC. The chain is built from TRBV6-5 and TRBJ2-6; tentatively, D is TRBD1 (6 bases). The CDR3 totals 16 residues. V was clipped by 7 bases and J by 4 bases, with 17 bases between them. The germline V gene has CDR1 MNHEY and CDR2 SVGAGI.